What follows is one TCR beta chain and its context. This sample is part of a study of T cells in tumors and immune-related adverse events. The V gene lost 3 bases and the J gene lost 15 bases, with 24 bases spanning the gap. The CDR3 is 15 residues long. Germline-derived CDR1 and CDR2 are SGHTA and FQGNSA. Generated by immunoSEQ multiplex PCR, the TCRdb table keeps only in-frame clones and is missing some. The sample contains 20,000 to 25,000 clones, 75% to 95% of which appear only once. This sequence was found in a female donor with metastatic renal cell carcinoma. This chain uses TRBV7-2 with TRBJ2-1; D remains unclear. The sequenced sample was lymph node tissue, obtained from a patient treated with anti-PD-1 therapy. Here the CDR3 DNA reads TGTGCCAGCAGCTTTGAAAGCCACCCCGGGTCAAGGCGGTTCTTC. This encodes CASSFESHPGSRRFF.